The 5 T cell receptor beta chains below all came from one sample that was sequenced in a study of T cells after yellow fever vaccination. MiXCR, applied by TCRdb to the 5' RACE reads, yields one record per CDR3 protein. The data contain some 560,000 distinct CDR3 sequences, about a sixth of them singletons. Sample: PBMCs, taken 4 to 6 days after the first yellow fever vaccination. The origin of the receptors is a young man who received the YFV17D yellow fever vaccine.

This clonotype occurred a few times. V usage is TRBV3-1 and J usage is TRBJ2-7; TRBD2 aligns across 12 bases. The CDR3 covers 16 residues. Unmatched junction bases numbered 6, after V lost 4 bases and J lost 2 bases. Looked up from germline, CDR1 is LGHDT and CDR2 is YNNKEL (reference sequence). The CDR3 nucleotides are TGTGCCAGCAGCCGGCTGCTAGCGGGGGGGCCCTACGAGCAGTACTTC. It encodes CASSRLLAGGPYEQYF.

This clonotype showed up just once. The genes are TRBV5-1 and TRBJ2-6; tentatively, D is TRBD1 (6 bases). Germline loops: CDR1 SGHRS, CDR2 YFSETQ. This CDR3 comprises 16 residues. V was trimmed by 4 bases and J by 4 bases, leaving 15 bases between them. The CDR3: CASSPRPGAGANVLTF. In nucleotides, the CDR3 is TGCGCCAGCAGCCCCAGACCAGGGGCCGGGGCCAACGTCCTGACTTTC.

This clonotype was recorded a few times. The chain has TRBV20-1 and TRBJ2-7; TRBD1 matches 7 bases. There are 15 residues in the CDR3. Germline lookup yields CDR1 DFQATT and CDR2 SNEGSKA (reference sequence). The V segment lost 3 bases and the J segment 6 bases; nucleotides outside the gene matches: 14. The DNA for the CDR3 is TGCAGTGCTAGGGCTTGGGACAGAGGGCCCTCCGAGCAGTACGTC. It encodes CSARAWDRGPSEQYV.

The chain joins TRBV27 to TRBJ2-5, with D hard to call. Germline CDR1 reads MNHEY; CDR2 reads SMNVEV (reference sequence). The CDR3 has 15 residues. The V gene lost 0 bases and the J gene lost 0 bases, with 8 bases spanning the gap. CDR3 in DNA: TGTGCCAGCAGTTTATCTATCGGTTACCAAGAGACCCAGTACTTC. Translated: CASSLSIGYQETQYF.

The count of this clonotype is one. The gene calls are TRBV6-1 and TRBJ1-2; no clear D gene. The CDR3 extends over 14 amino acids. Germline CDR1 MNHNS, CDR2 SASEGT. V was trimmed by 8 bases and J by 4 bases, leaving 17 bases between them. The CDR3 DNA sequence: TGTGCCAGCGCCAGTTTAGCTCCGGCCTATGGCTACACCTTC. Its translation: CASASLAPAYGYTF.